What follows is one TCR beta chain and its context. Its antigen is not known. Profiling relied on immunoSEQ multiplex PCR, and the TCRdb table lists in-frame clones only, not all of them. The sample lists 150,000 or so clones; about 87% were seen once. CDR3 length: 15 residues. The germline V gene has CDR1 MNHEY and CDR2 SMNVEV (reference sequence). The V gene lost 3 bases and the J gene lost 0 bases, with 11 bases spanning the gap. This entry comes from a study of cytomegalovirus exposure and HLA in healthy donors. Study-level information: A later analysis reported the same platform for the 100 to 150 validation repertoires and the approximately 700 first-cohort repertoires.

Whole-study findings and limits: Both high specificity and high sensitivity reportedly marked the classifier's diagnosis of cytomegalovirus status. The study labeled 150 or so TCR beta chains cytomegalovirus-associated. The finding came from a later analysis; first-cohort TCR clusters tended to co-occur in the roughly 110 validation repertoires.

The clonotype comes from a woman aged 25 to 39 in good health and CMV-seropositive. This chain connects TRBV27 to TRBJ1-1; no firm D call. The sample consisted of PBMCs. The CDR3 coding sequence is TGTGCCAGCAGTTTCATGAGTGTCATGAACACTGAAGCTTTCTTT. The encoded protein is CASSFMSVMNTEAFF.